Listed below are T cell receptor beta chains from one sample, sequenced in a study of blood T cell repertoires in COVID-19. TCRdb keeps only in-frame clones here, not all; method: immunoSEQ multiplex PCR. The sample has about 32,000 clones, 88% seen once. Sequenced: peripheral blood. The receptors were gathered from a woman aged 70-85 years with active COVID-19. The CDR3 runs from the conserved cysteine through the conserved F or W. The D gene is left open where the match is weak. Some rows mark clone size as missing; the rest say once, few, many or name a class of expanded clone.

TGTGCCATCAGTAGCGGGGGGGCTTTGGAGACCCAGTACTTC	CAISSGGALETQYF	TRBV10-3	TRBD2	TRBJ2-5	.
TGTGCCAGCAGCGGTGGCGGGGGGGCCGTGAAGACCCAGTACTTC	CASSGGGGAVKTQYF	TRBV11-3	TRBD2	TRBJ2-5	.
TGTGCCACCAGTGATGCCGGGACTAGCGGGACCGGGGAGCTGTTTTTT	CATSDAGTSGTGELFF	TRBV24-1	TRBD2	TRBJ2-2	.
TGTGCCAGCAGTGTGGGGACTAGCGGGGGTACCTCCTACAATGAGCAGTTCTTC	CASSVGTSGGTSYNEQFF	TRBV2	TRBD2	TRBJ2-1	.
TGTGCCAGCAGCTTAGTATGGGGCAGCGAGGAGAAGAACACTGAAGCTTTCTTT	CASSLVWGSEEKNTEAFF	TRBV13	.	TRBJ1-1	.
TGTGCCAGCAGTTACTCGGCCCGACAGGGGGCGTTGTCTGGGGCCAACGTCCTGACTTTC	CASSYSARQGALSGANVLTF	TRBV6-2/TRBV6-3	TRBD1	TRBJ2-6	.
TGCGCCAGCAGCCAAGACCCGGGACAGGGTTCTAACGAGCAGTACTTC	CASSQDPGQGSNEQYF	TRBV4-3	TRBD1	TRBJ2-7	.
TGTGCCAGCAGTAACCTAGGGACAGGGGAGTCACCCCTCCACTTT	CASSNLGTGESPLHF	TRBV7-8	TRBD1	TRBJ1-6	.
TGTGCCAGCAGCTTGTACCGGGATCCTTCCTACGAGCAGTACTTC	CASSLYRDPSYEQYF	TRBV11-2	.	TRBJ2-7	once
TGTGCCAGCAGCCAACGACAGGGGGCGAACTCTGGAAACACCATATATTTT	CASSQRQGANSGNTIYF	TRBV4-2	TRBD1	TRBJ1-3	.
TGTGCCTCCAGGGGAAGGAACACTGAAGCTTTCTTT	CASRGRNTEAFF	TRBV19	.	TRBJ1-1	.
TGTGCCAGCAGGTTGACAGGGACGGATAACTCACCCCTCCACTTT	CASRLTGTDNSPLHF	TRBV6-6	TRBD1	TRBJ1-6	few
TGTGCCAGCAGCCCTCGGACTCAGAACACTGAAGCTTTCTTT	CASSPRTQNTEAFF	TRBV11-2	.	TRBJ1-1	.
TGCGCCAGCAGTGAGAATTGGTCCGGCGAGCAGTACTTC	CASSENWSGEQYF	TRBV10-1	.	TRBJ2-7	.
TGCAGCGTTCAAAGGGGACAGGCGGGAACTGAAGCTTTCTTT	CSVQRGQAGTEAFF	TRBV29-1	TRBD1	TRBJ1-1	once
TGCGCCAGCAGCCAAGGGTCTAGCGTCATTGTGGAGACCCAGTACTTC	CASSQGSSVIVETQYF	TRBV4-3	.	TRBJ2-5	.
TGTGCCAGCAGCTTGGGGCGGGGGCGGAATAGCAATCAGCCCCAGCATTTT	CASSLGRGRNSNQPQHF	TRBV5-6	.	TRBJ1-5	.
TGTGCCAGCAGTTTAGAGGGACAGGGTCTTTACAATGAGCAGTTCTTC	CASSLEGQGLYNEQFF	TRBV27	TRBD1	TRBJ2-1	.
TGTGCCAGCAGCGTTTCTGGGACAGGAGTTCAAGAGACCCAGTACTTC	CASSVSGTGVQETQYF	TRBV9	TRBD1	TRBJ2-5	.
TGTGCCAGCAGCGTAGGAGCTAGCGGGGGGGTGAACACCGGGGAGCTGTTTTTT	CASSVGASGGVNTGELFF	TRBV9	TRBD2	TRBJ2-2	few
TGTGCCAGCAGCTTAACAGGGATTGGGGATACGCAGTATTTT	CASSLTGIGDTQYF	TRBV7-9	.	TRBJ2-3	few
TGTGCCAGCAGTTTTGGGGGGGCCTATGGCTACACCTTC	CASSFGGAYGYTF	TRBV12-3/TRBV12-4	.	TRBJ1-2	.
TGTGCCAGCAGCTTCGGACAGAACACTGAAGCTTTCTTT	CASSFGQNTEAFF	TRBV11-2	.	TRBJ1-1	.
TGCGCCAGCAGCCTCGACAGGGGGAATTCACCCCTCCACTTT	CASSLDRGNSPLHF	TRBV4-3	TRBD1	TRBJ1-6	.
TGTGCCAGCAGTTTATCGGGTACTCCCGCCGGGGAGCTGTTTTTT	CASSLSGTPAGELFF	TRBV28	.	TRBJ2-2	.
TGTGCCAGCAGCCACGAGGGGGCTAAAACCTACGAGCAGTACTTC	CASSHEGAKTYEQYF	TRBV13	TRBD1	TRBJ2-7	.
TGTGCCAGCAGACCCGACAGGGTCAGCTCCTACGAGCAGTACTTC	CASRPDRVSSYEQYF	TRBV5-4	TRBD1	TRBJ2-7	few
TGTGCCAGCAGTTCAGGGGTGGGAAACACCATATATTTT	CASSSGVGNTIYF	TRBV6-6	.	TRBJ1-3	.
TGTGCCAGCAGTCGCCCGGGGAATGAGCAGTTCTTC	CASSRPGNEQFF	TRBV6-5	.	TRBJ2-1	once
TGTGCCAGCACCCCCCGAGGTCGGGAGTCACCCCTCCACTTT	CASTPRGRESPLHF	TRBV6-6	.	TRBJ1-6	.
TGTGCCAGCAGCTTGGAGGGGCGAGAGACCCAGTACTTC	CASSLEGRETQYF	TRBV11-2	.	TRBJ2-5	once
TGTGCCAGCAGCCTCGGTCGGGGGGCGAACACCGGGGAGCTGTTTTTT	CASSLGRGANTGELFF	TRBV11-2	TRBD2	TRBJ2-2	.
TGTGCCAGCAGTTCTCGTACTAGCGGGGGGTACGAGCAGTACTTC	CASSSRTSGGYEQYF	TRBV28	TRBD2	TRBJ2-7	.
TGTGCCAGCAGCTCCGGGACAGGGGGCCCCTACGAGCAGTACTTC	CASSSGTGGPYEQYF	TRBV11-2	TRBD1	TRBJ2-7	.
TGTGCCAGCAGCTTAAATTCTAACTCCTACAATGAGCAGTTCTTC	CASSLNSNSYNEQFF	TRBV7-3	.	TRBJ2-1	.
TGCAGCGTTGGGTCAGGGAACTATGGCTACACCTTC	CSVGSGNYGYTF	TRBV29-1	.	TRBJ1-2	.
TGCGCCAGCAGTCGACTAGCGGGGCCCGGGGAGCTGTTTTTT	CASSRLAGPGELFF	TRBV10-1	TRBD2	TRBJ2-2	.
TGTGCCAGCAGCTTAACAGACGGGGAGGTGGAAGCTTTCTTT	CASSLTDGEVEAFF	TRBV7-9	.	TRBJ1-1	once
TGTGCCAGCAGCTTGGGTGGGGGGGGCGATACGCAGTATTTT	CASSLGGGGDTQYF	TRBV5-4	.	TRBJ2-3	.
TGTGCCAGCAGCTTAGCCCGGGGTAGCGGGGACCTCTCCTACGAGCAGTACTTC	CASSLARGSGDLSYEQYF	TRBV7-2	TRBD2	TRBJ2-7	few
TGTGCCAGCTCACAACGACCTCCTGGGACTAGCCCCGGGGAGCTGTTTTTT	CASSQRPPGTSPGELFF	TRBV18	TRBD2	TRBJ2-2	.
TGCGCCAGCAGCCAAGCGGGGCAGGGAGGGAGAGCTTTCTTT	CASSQAGQGGRAFF	TRBV4-1	.	TRBJ1-1	.
TGTGCCAGCAGCCTGGGACAGATAAACACTGAAGCTTTCTTT	CASSLGQINTEAFF	TRBV3-1/TRBV3-2	TRBD1	TRBJ1-1	.